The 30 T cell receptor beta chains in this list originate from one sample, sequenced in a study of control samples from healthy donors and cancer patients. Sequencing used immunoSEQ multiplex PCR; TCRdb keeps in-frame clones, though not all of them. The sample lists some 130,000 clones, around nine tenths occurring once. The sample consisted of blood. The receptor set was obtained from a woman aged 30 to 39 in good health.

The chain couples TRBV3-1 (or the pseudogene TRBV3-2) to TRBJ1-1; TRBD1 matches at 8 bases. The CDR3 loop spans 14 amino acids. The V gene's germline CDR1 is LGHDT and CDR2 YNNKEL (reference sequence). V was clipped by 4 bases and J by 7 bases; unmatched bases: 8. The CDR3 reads CASSPGQGVGEAFF. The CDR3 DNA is TGTGCCAGCAGCCCAGGACAGGGAGTGGGTGAAGCTTTCTTT.

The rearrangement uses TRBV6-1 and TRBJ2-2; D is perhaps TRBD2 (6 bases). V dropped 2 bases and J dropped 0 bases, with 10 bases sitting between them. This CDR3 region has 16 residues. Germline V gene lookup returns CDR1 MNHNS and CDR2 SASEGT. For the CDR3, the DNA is TGTGCCAGCAGTGAACTTAGCGGATCGAACACCGGGGAGCTGTTTTTT. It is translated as CASSELSGSNTGELFF.

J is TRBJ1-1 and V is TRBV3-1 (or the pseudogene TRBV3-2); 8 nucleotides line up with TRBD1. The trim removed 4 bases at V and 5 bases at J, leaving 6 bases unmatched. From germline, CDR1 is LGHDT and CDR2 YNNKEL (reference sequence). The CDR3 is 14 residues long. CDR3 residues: CASSLSGGATEAFF. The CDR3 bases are TGTGCCAGCAGCCTATCAGGGGGCGCGACTGAAGCTTTCTTT.

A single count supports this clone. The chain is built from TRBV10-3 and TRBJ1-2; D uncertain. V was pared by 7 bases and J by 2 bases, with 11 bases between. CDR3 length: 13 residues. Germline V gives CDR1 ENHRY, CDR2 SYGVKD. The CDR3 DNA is TGTGCCATCACGGGCAGAGAAAACTATGGCTACACCTTC. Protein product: CAITGRENYGYTF.

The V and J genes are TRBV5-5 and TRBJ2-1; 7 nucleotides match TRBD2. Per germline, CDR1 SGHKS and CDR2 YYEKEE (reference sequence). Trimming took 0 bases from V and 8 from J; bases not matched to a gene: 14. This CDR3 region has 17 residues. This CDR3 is CASSLAGAGELPHEQFF. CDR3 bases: TGTGCCAGCAGCTTGGCCGGGGCGGGAGAACTCCCCCATGAGCAGTTCTTC.

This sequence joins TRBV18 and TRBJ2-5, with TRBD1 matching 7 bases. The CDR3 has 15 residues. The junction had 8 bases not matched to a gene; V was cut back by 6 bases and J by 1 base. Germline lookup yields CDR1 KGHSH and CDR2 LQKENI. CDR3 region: CASSSGTAPQETQYF. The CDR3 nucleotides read TGTGCCAGCTCCTCCGGGACAGCTCCCCAAGAGACCCAGTACTTC.

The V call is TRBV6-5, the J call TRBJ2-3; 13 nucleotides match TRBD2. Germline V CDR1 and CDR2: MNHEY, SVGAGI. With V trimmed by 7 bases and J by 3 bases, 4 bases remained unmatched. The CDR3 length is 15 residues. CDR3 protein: CASKKTSGRTDTQYF. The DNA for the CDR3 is TGTGCCAGCAAAAAGACTAGCGGGAGGACAGATACGCAGTATTTT.

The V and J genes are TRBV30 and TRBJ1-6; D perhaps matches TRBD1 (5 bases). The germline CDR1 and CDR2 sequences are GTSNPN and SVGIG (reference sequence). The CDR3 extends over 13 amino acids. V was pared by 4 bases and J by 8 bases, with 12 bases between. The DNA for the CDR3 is TGTGCCTGGACATCGGGGGGGGATTCACCCCTCCACTTT. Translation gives CAWTSGGDSPLHF.

CDR3 protein: CATSRDGGNTIYF. In DNA form, the CDR3 reads TGTGCCACCAGCAGAGATGGGGGAAACACCATATATTTT. The J gene is TRBJ1-3, the V gene TRBV15; D not resolved. The CDR3 is 13 amino acids. Trimming cost V 0 bases and J 4 bases, with 4 bases left between them. The germline gives CDR1 LNHNV, CDR2 YYDKDF (reference sequence).

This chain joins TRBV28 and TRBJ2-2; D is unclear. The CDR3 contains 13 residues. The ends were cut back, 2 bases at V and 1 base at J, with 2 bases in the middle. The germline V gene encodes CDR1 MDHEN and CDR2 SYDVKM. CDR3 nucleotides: TGTGCCAGCAGTTTACAGAACACCGGGGAGCTGTTTTTT. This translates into CASSLQNTGELFF.

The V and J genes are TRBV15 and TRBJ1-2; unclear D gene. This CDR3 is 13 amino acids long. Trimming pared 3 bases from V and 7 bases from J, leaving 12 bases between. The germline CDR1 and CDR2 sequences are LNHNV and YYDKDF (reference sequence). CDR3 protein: CATSRSGEFGYTF. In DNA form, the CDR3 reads TGTGCCACCAGCAGGTCCGGAGAGTTTGGCTACACCTTC.

In DNA, the CDR3 is TGTGCCAGCATATCCCGTAGGACTGAAGCTTTCTTT. This translates into CASISRRTEAFF. This chain uses TRBV28 with TRBJ1-1; D is unclear. V shed 7 bases and J shed 5 bases, with 11 bases lying between them. Germline V gene sequence: CDR1 MDHEN, CDR2 SYDVKM. The CDR3 is made up of 12 amino acids.

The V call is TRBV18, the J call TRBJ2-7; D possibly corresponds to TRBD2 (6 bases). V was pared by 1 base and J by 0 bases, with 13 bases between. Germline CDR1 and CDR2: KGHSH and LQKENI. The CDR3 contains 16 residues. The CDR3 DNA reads TGTGCCAGCTCACCACGTTACGACGGGAGCTCCTACGAGCAGTACTTC. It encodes CASSPRYDGSSYEQYF. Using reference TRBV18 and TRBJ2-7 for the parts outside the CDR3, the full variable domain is NAGVMQNPRHLVRRRGQEARLRCSPMKGHSHVYWYRQLPEEGLKFMVYLQKENIIDESGMPKERFSAEFPKEGPSILRIQQVVRGDSAAYFCASSPRYDGSSYEQYFGPGTRLTVT.

The CDR3 is CASSAYGSGANVLTF. DNA for the CDR3: TGTGCCAGCTCTGCCTACGGGTCTGGGGCCAACGTCCTGACTTTC. The chain has TRBV18 and TRBJ2-6, with unresolved D. The CDR3 is made up of 15 amino acids. CDR1 and CDR2 (germline): KGHSH, LQKENI. With 6 bases removed from V and 1 base from J, the gap between germline ends came to 10 bases. Looking up the rest from reference TRBV18 and TRBJ2-6 gives the full variable domain: NAGVMQNPRHLVRRRGQEARLRCSPMKGHSHVYWYRQLPEEGLKFMVYLQKENIIDESGMPKERFSAEFPKEGPSILRIQQVVRGDSAAYFCASSAYGSGANVLTFGAGSRLTVL.

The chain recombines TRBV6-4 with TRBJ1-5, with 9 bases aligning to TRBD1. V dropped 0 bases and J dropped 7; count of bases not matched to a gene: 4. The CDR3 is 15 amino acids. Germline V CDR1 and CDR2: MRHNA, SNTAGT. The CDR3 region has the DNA TGTGCCAGCAGTGACTCGGGACAGGGAGGACAGCCCCAGCATTTT. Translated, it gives CASSDSGQGGQPQHF.

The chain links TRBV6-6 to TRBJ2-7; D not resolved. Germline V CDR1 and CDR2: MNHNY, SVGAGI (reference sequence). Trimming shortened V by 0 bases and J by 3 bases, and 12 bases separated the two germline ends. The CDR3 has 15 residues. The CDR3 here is CASSYSSSSLYEQYF. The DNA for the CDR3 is TGTGCCAGCAGTTACTCATCCAGCTCCCTCTACGAGCAGTACTTC.

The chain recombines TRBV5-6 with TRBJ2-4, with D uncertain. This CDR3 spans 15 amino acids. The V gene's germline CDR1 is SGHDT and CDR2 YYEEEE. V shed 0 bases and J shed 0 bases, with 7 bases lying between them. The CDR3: CASSLGSTAKNIQYF. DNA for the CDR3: TGTGCCAGCAGCTTGGGTTCTACAGCCAAAAACATTCAGTACTTC.

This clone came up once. CDR3 DNA sequence: TGTGCCAGCTCACCACCGGTGGGGGGAAGCACCGGGGAGCTGTTTTTT. Amino acids: CASSPPVGGSTGELFF. This rearrangement joins TRBV18 to TRBJ2-2; D possibly corresponds to TRBD2 (6 bases). The CDR3 is 16 residues long. CDR1 and CDR2 from the germline V gene are KGHSH and LQKENI. V lost 0 bases, J lost 4 bases, and 12 bases lay in between.

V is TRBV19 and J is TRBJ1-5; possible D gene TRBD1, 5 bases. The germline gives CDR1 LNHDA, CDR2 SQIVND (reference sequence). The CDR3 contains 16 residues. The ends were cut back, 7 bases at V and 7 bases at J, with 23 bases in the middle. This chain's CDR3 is CASNPAGQGPGQPQHF. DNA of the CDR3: TGTGCCAGTAACCCAGCCGGTCAGGGCCCAGGGCAGCCCCAGCATTTT.

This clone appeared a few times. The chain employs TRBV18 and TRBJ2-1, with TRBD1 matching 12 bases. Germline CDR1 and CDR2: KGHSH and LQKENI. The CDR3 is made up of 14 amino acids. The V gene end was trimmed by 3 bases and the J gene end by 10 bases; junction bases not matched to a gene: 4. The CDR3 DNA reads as TGTGCCAGCTCACCGGGACAGGGGGCAGGGGAGCAGTTCTTC. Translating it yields CASSPGQGAGEQFF.

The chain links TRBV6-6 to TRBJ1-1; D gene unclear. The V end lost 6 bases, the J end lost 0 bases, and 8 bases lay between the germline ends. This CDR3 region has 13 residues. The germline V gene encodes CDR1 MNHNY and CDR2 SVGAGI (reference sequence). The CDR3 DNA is TGTGCCAGCAGCCTAGGGCTGAACACTGAAGCTTTCTTT. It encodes CASSLGLNTEAFF.

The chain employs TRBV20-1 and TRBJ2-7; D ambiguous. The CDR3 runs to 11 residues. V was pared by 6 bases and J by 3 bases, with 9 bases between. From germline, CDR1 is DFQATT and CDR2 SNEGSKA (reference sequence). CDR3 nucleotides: TGCAGTGCCCCCACAGACTACGAGCAGTACTTC. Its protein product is CSAPTDYEQYF.

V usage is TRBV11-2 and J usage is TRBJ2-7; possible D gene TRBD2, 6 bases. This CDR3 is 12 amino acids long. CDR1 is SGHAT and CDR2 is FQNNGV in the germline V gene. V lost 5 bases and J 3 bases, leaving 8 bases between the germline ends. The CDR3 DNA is TGTGCCAGCAGCAACGGGGGCTACGAGCAGTACTTC. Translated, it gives CASSNGGYEQYF.

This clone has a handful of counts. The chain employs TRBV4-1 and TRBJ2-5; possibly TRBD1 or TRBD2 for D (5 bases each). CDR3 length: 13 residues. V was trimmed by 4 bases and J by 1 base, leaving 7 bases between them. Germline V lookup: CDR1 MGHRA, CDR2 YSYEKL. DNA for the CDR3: TGCGCCAGCAGCCTGGGGGTCCAAGAGACCCAGTACTTC. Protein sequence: CASSLGVQETQYF.

As DNA, the CDR3 is TGTGCCACCAGCCCCCTGGGGACGGCGAGTAGGGCCCATGGCTACACCTTC. Translated: CATSPLGTASRAHGYTF. This chain links TRBV15 with TRBJ1-2; perhaps TRBD1 as D (5 bases). Deletions cut 5 bases from V and 6 bases from J, with 25 bases between. CDR3 size: 17 residues. CDR1 is LNHNV and CDR2 is YYDKDF in the germline V gene (reference sequence).

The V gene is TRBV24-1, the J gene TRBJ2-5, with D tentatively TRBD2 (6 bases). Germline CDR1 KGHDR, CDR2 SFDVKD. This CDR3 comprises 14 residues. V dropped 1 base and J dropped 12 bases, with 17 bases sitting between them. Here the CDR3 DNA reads TGTGCCACCAGTGATTTACCCGGACTACGCCCAAAGTACTTC. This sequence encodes CATSDLPGLRPKYF.

The CDR3 bases are TGTGCCAGCAGCGTAAGTGGTGGGGGCAACTCTGGAAACACCATATATTTT. Amino acids: CASSVSGGGNSGNTIYF. The genes are TRBV9 and TRBJ1-3; tentative D call: TRBD1 (6 bases). Germline V gene sequence: CDR1 SGDLS, CDR2 YYNGEE. Between the trimmed V and J ends, which lost 1 base and 0 bases, there was a span of 14 bases. The CDR3 runs to 17 residues.

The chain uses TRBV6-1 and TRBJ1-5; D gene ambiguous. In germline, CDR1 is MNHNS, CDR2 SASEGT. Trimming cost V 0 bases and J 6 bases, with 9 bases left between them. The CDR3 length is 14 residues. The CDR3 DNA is TGTGCCAGCAGTGAAGCGCAGGTTCGTCAGCCCCAGCATTTT. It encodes CASSEAQVRQPQHF.

The CDR3 is CASSLDASAETQYF. The CDR3 coding sequence is TGTGCCAGCAGCTTAGATGCTAGCGCAGAGACCCAGTACTTC. This sequence joins TRBV7-2 and TRBJ2-5; TRBD2 is a possible D gene (6 bases). The germline gives CDR1 SGHTA, CDR2 FQGNSA. V gave up 1 base and J gave up 4 bases, with 10 bases separating them. This CDR3 is 14 amino acids long.

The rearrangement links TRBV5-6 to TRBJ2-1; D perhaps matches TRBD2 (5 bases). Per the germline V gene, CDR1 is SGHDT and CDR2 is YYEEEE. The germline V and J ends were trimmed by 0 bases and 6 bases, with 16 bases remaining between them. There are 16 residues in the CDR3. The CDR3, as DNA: TGTGCCAGCAGCTTGGCGAAGAATAGCGCGGGCAATGAGCAGTTCTTC. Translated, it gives CASSLAKNSAGNEQFF.